This T cell receptor beta chain was identified during a study of blood T cell repertoires in COVID-19. Looking at the study overall: Specimens from acute and convalescent COVID-19 originated in the United States, Italy and Spain. PBMCs, B-cell-depleted T cells, or T cells provided the cDNA or gDNA that made up the material.

Original methodology: The authors estimated nucleated cell counts from reference gene primer amplification. The repertoire was sequenced with immunoSEQ multiplex PCR; TCRdb's copy has only in-frame clones and lacks some. V and J calls and clone size are copied from that table; D and trimming were computed from the DNA. The top ten clones hold 10% of a sample with over 250,000 clones, over 80% of them seen once. V lost 5 bases, J lost 5 bases, and 12 bases lay in between. Germline CDR1 SEHNR, CDR2 FQNEAQ (reference sequence). This CDR3 has 13 amino acids. The origin of this receptor is an older woman with COVID-19, enrolled during active disease. The V and J genes are TRBV7-9 and TRBJ1-2; perhaps TRBD1 as D (5 bases). The sample comprised peripheral blood. This CDR3 is CASSIQENYGYTF. The CDR3 DNA sequence: TGTGCCAGCAGCATACAGGAGAATTATGGCTACACCTTC.